This TCR beta chain emerged from a study of cytomegalovirus exposure and HLA in healthy donors (dated by TCRdb to between 2016 and 2019). About the study as a whole: According to a later analysis, the roughly 130 validation repertoires were produced on the same platform as the 700 or so repertoires of the first cohort. The study aimed to test whether signatures of past pathogen exposure could be identified by cataloging public T cell receptors. Besides the first cohort of about 730 subjects, a separate validation cohort made up of over 100 different subjects was used. To predict cytomegalovirus infection status, the study combined high-throughput TCR immunosequencing, statistical association of individual TCRs with disease status, and machine learning.

Points the paper makes about the study in general: It was suggested by the authors that the approach could potentially be generalized to other disease states and immunological phenotypes. All 120 or so repertoires were used to score co-occurrence in the validation cohort in a later analysis, because that analysis had no HLA typing for the cohort. Across donors, most TCR sequences were observed very rarely, whereas some public TCRs were present in many individuals. A later analysis found that TCRs clustered in the first cohort also tended to co-occur in the roughly 110 validation repertoires, with approximately 94% of cluster scores above 0. Cytomegalovirus status was reported to be diagnosed by the classifier with high specificity and sensitivity in both the original and validation cohorts. Three of the identified cytomegalovirus-associated TCR beta chains were confirmed in vitro to be specific for cytomegalovirus antigens. The study listed 164 TCR beta chains as associated with cytomegalovirus.

The library relied on the immunoSEQ multiplex PCR assay. The paper's processing steps were these. A statistical classification framework was developed to diagnose cytomegalovirus status using the catalog of TCR beta chain sequences. TCRdb holds this immuneACCESS table with in-frame rearrangements only. Some clones are missing; in checked studies, unresolved V genes explain under half, and the rest has no known cause. V and J calls and clone size are given by that table; D and trimming were obtained from the DNA. Counted in this sample were around 220,000 clones; 88% of them appeared once. The ten largest account for about 2.7% of the sample. Separate from the approximately 690-subject first cohort, the validation cohort of roughly 130 subjects was the group to which the donors belonged. About this clone: Its antigen remains unidentified. Per-base qualities were not stored, and no clone one base away is much larger.

The germline V end is reduced by 6 bases and the J end by 7 bases; junction bases left unmatched: 6. The CDR3 sequence holds 14 residues, the cysteine and phenylalanine included. Of all the DNA, just the CDR3 is kept, 42 bases in frame from base 1. As encoded in the germline V gene, CDR1 is MDHEN while CDR2 is SYDVKM. This receptor was taken from a woman aged 18-35 years in good health and CMV-seronegative. This receptor chain uses TRBV28 and TRBJ1-4, with 9 bases matching TRBD1. The source material was PBMCs. The base sequence is TGTGCCAGCAGACAAGGGACAGGGATTGAAAAACTGTTTTTT. Protein translation: CASRQGTGIEKLFF.